Only a few counts were recorded for the clone carrying this T cell receptor (beta chain). Its specificity is not known. Germline CDR1 is MNHNS and CDR2 is SASEGT. This CDR3 is built from 15 residues. Trimming removed 1 base from V and 2 bases from J, with 11 bases in between. Vbeta (60) and Jbeta (13) primers were used in the PCR. Some clones are missing from TCRdb's copy, which holds only in-frame ones; the method was immunoSEQ multiplex PCR. The sample has about 130,000 clones, 72% seen once; the top ten hold 4.2%. The data originate from a study of cytomegalovirus exposure and HLA in healthy donors. Study-level background: Membership in the Caucasian-associated ancestry cluster was found for 81% of around 380 genotyped donors. Notes on the study in general: The classifier was said to identify cytomegalovirus status with high specificity and sensitivity. Fewer N-insertions than the approximately 680-donor mean were reportedly shown by an Asian-associated ancestry cluster in a later analysis.

Healthy bone marrow donors supplied every sample. The TCR comes from a man in his fifties in good health and CMV-seropositive. Specimen: PBMCs. V and J are TRBV6-1 and TRBJ1-2, with D hard to call. The CDR3 is CASSEGPEQNYGYTF. DNA of the CDR3: TGTGCCAGCAGTGAAGGCCCGGAGCAGAACTATGGCTACACCTTC.